This T cell receptor beta chain was retrieved from a study of T cells in women clearing cervical HPV infection. Here immunoSEQ multiplex PCR was the method, and the copy in TCRdb shows in-frame clones only, minus some. The sample has 20,000 to 30,000 clones; the top ten hold 6.5% to 7%. Trimming removed 3 bases from V and 3 bases from J; junction bases left unmatched: 2. Germline V gene data show CDR1 as GTSNPN and CDR2 as SVGIG (reference sequence). The CDR3 loop spans 13 amino acids. Remarks on this clone: The sequenced fragment ends 3 residues before the CDR3 boundary, so the rest is inferred from the germline J gene.

Sequenced material: blood buffy coat. The V gene is TRBV30, the J gene TRBJ2-7; 10 bases match TRBD1. The TCR sequence derives from a woman aged 18 to 75 with a cervical HPV16 infection that either progressed to CIN3+ or cleared (not recorded which). The CDR3 is CAWSGTGVYEQYF. The sequenced part of the CDR3 DNA is TGTGCCTGGAGCGGGACAGGGGTCTACGAG.